A single sample gave rise to the 8 T cell receptor beta chains below, sequenced in a study of CD8 T cells in Susac syndrome. With random hexamers, reverse transcription was performed on roughly 0.5 to 1 ug of RNA. From the immunoSEQ multiplex PCR reads, TCRdb called clonotypes with MiXCR, one entry per CDR3 protein. The sample includes around 200,000 distinct CDR3 sequences, about 95% of them seen just once. Material: CD8+ T cells from PBMCs. The receptors shown here come from a human donor with Susac syndrome.

The CDR3, as DNA: TGCAGTGCTTCTCTTCCGGGACAGCCATACGAGCAGTACTTC. Protein: CSASLPGQPYEQYF. The rearrangement links TRBV20-1 to TRBJ2-7; 7 bases line up with TRBD1. This CDR3 comprises 14 residues. The germline V gene has CDR1 DFQATT and CDR2 SNEGSKA (reference sequence). The V and J ends lost 5 bases and 4 bases, in that order; junction bases with no gene match: 11.

The genes are TRBV29-1 and TRBJ2-7; a possible D gene is TRBD2 (5 bases). The V end was cut by 4 bases, the J end by 4 bases, with 8 bases between. CDR1 is SQVTM, CDR2 ANQGSEA, per germline. There are 11 residues in the CDR3. As DNA, the CDR3 is TGCAGCGTTGGACGGGAATACGAGCAGTACTTC. Amino acids: CSVGREYEQYF.

The V call is TRBV3-1, the J call TRBJ2-7, with D perhaps matching TRBD1 (5 bases). From germline, CDR1 is LGHDT and CDR2 YNNKEL (reference sequence). The V end lost 0 bases, the J end lost 3 bases, and 9 bases lay between the germline ends. The CDR3 has 14 residues. CDR3 sequence (DNA): TGTGCCAGCAGCCAAGAGCCAGGGAACTACGAGCAGTACTTC. Amino acids: CASSQEPGNYEQYF.

This sequence joins TRBV5-1 and TRBJ2-5; 7 positions match TRBD1. V shed 4 bases and J 5 bases; nucleotides not matched to a gene: 11. The CDR3 extends over 15 amino acids. CDR1 SGHRS and CDR2 YFSETQ come from the germline V gene. CDR3 in amino acids: CASSGERTGRETQYF. In DNA form, the CDR3 reads TGCGCCAGCAGCGGGGAAAGGACAGGAAGGGAGACCCAGTACTTC.

V gene TRBV19 combines with J gene TRBJ2-1; D gene unclear. With 1 base removed from V and 0 bases from J, the gap between germline ends came to 7 bases. The CDR3 length is 15 residues. Germline values: CDR1 LNHDA, CDR2 SQIVND (reference sequence). This CDR3 reads CASSIVPSSYNEQFF. DNA for the CDR3: TGTGCCAGTAGTATAGTTCCGAGCTCCTACAATGAGCAGTTCTTC.

V usage is TRBV5-1 and J usage is TRBJ2-7; no reliable D call. The CDR3 extends over 13 amino acids. The V and J ends lost 2 bases and 6 bases respectively, with 12 bases between them. Germline CDR1 reads SGHRS; CDR2 reads YFSETQ. The CDR3 region has the DNA TGCGCCAGCAGCTTTTATTTAGGGCGCGAGCAGTACTTC. Protein sequence: CASSFYLGREQYF.

The genes are TRBV13 and TRBJ1-5; TRBD1 aligns across 8 bases. The germline gives CDR1 PRHDT, CDR2 FYEKMQ (reference sequence). The CDR3 covers 16 residues. With 2 bases clipped from V and 5 bases from J, the junction kept 8 bases outside the gene matches. The CDR3 nucleotides read TGTGCCAGCAGCTTAACACAGGGGGGCCCGGATCAGCCCCAGCATTTT. Translating gives CASSLTQGGPDQPQHF. The whole variable domain, filled in from reference TRBV13 and TRBJ1-5, reads AAGVIQSPRHLIKEKRETATLKCYPIPRHDTVYWYQQGPGQDPQFLISFYEKMQSDKGSIPDRFSAQQFSDYHSELNMSSLELGDSALYFCASSLTQGGPDQPQHFGDGTRLSIL.

The rearrangement uses TRBV2 and TRBJ2-7, with D perhaps matching TRBD1 (5 bases). The CDR3 runs to 14 residues. Trimming removed 10 bases from V and 4 bases from J, with 20 bases in between. Germline CDR1 and CDR2: SNHLY and FYNNEI. The DNA for the CDR3 is TGTGCCATCCGAACAATAGTGTCAGGGTACGAGCAGTACTTC. Its translation: CAIRTIVSGYEQYF.